This entry concerns a single T cell receptor beta chain. Some clones are missing from TCRdb's copy, which holds only in-frame ones; the method was immunoSEQ multiplex PCR. The sample includes just over 2,000,000 clones, approximately 94% of them seen just once. The CDR3 contains 15 residues. The V gene end was trimmed by 1 base and the J gene end by 3 bases; junction bases not matched to a gene: 2. Germline CDR1 is MNHEY and CDR2 is SVGAGI. The data are from a study of shared clonotypes between healthy human individuals. Across the whole study: CD4 naive cells filled three plates per donor, CD4 memory three, CD8 naive two and CD8 memory one.

CD45RO-negative, CCR7-positively selected cells formed the naive CD8 fraction, excluding terminally differentiated effector memory CD45RA+ cells. The chain is built from TRBV6-5 and TRBJ1-1, with 10 positions matching TRBD1. The sequence came from a man younger than 35 in good health. Sequencing input: naive CD8+ T cells sorted from blood. In DNA, the CDR3 is TGTGCCAGCAGTTACTGGGGACAGGGGCACACTGAAGCTTTCTTT. The encoded protein is CASSYWGQGHTEAFF.